Sequencing of this T cell receptor beta chain was carried out in a study of cytotoxic CD8 clonotypes in ibrutinib-treated CLL. Of note for this clone: Antigen unknown.

The method was immunoSEQ multiplex PCR; TCRdb's version includes in-frame clones alone and lacks a portion of them. The sample lists about 17,000 clones, about 61% seen once, with roughly 25% in the top ten. Points from the study as a whole: Treatment left the uncommon public clonotypes either contracted or stable in frequency. Pretreatment clonality was elevated relative to age-matched healthy donors and paralleled circulating CD8+ T-cell counts. The study found clonality rose at ibrutinib response, then fell toward baseline at progression.

The V gene's germline CDR1 is MDHEN and CDR2 SYDVKM. This CDR3 contains 14 residues. The germline V and J ends were trimmed by 3 bases and 4 bases, with 12 bases remaining between them. The sequence was collected from a human donor with chronic lymphocytic leukemia. The genes are TRBV28 and TRBJ1-2; D unclear. The specimen was PBMCs, collected after 12 months of ibrutinib treatment. CDR3 region: CASSLEATAYGYTF. The CDR3 region has the DNA TGTGCCAGCAGTTTGGAGGCTACGGCCTATGGCTACACCTTC.